Presented here are 24 T cell receptor beta chains from one specimen sequenced in a study of Ad26.COV2.S vaccination and SARS-CoV-2 variants. The treatment is: about 20 received Ad26.COV2.S at low or high dose, single or two shots; several received placebo; per-sample allocation not given. Sampling took place 63 days after the first vaccine or placebo injection. The assay was immunoSEQ multiplex PCR, and TCRdb's table has in-frame clones only and misses some. The table has more than 350,000 clones, 90% seen once. The input for sequencing was peripheral blood, taken in a trial of Ad26.COV2.S vaccine versus placebo. The source is a person between 18 and 59 years old who received the Ad26.COV2.S COVID-19 vaccine or a placebo.

This sequence joins TRBV5-1 and TRBJ2-5; D possibly uses TRBD1 or TRBD2 (5 bases each). This CDR3 is 14 amino acids long. The germline gives CDR1 SGHRS, CDR2 YFSETQ. V was pared by 0 bases and J by 4 bases, with 10 bases between. CDR3: CASSLGRDRETQYF. CDR3 coding DNA: TGCGCCAGCAGCTTGGGCAGGGACCGAGAGACCCAGTACTTC.

The V gene is TRBV7-9, the J gene TRBJ1-2, with 8 nucleotides matching TRBD1. J lost 4 bases, V lost 5 bases, and 12 bases had no gene match. Germline-derived CDR1 and CDR2 are SEHNR and FQNEAQ (reference sequence). This CDR3 contains 16 residues. For the CDR3, the DNA is TGTGCCAGCAGCCCCGGCCGGACAGGGTGGGGCTATGGCTACACCTTC. Translation gives CASSPGRTGWGYGYTF.

This clone was seen more than once but under ten times. The genes are TRBV6-5 and TRBJ1-5; no reliable D call. Germline CDR1 MNHEY, CDR2 SVGAGI. Trimming left V 9 bases short and J 3 bases short, with 12 bases between. This CDR3 is built from 13 residues. The CDR3 DNA reads as TGTGCCAGTATCGGGAGGCACAATCAGCCCCAGCATTTT. Translation gives CASIGRHNQPQHF.

The chain recombines TRBV7-3 with TRBJ2-1; the match to TRBD2 covers 13 bases. V shed 2 bases, J shed 7 bases, and the junction held 8 bases outside the gene matches. Germline CDR1 and CDR2: SGHTA and FQGTGA. There are 17 residues in the CDR3. DNA of the CDR3: TGTGCCAGCAGCTTAGGTGTAGGACTAGCGGGAGTAAATGAGCAGTTCTTC. Amino acid sequence: CASSLGVGLAGVNEQFF.

This chain connects TRBV4-2 to TRBJ1-1, with a weak D call TRBD1 (6 bases). V lost 1 base and J 0 bases, leaving 9 bases between the germline ends. The V gene's germline CDR1 is LGHNA and CDR2 YNFKEQ. The CDR3 runs to 15 residues. The CDR3 nucleotides read TGTGCCAGCAGCCAAGGGACAGCTTTGAACACTGAAGCTTTCTTT. It codes for CASSQGTALNTEAFF.

V is TRBV7-9 and J is TRBJ2-3; no clear D gene. The V gene's germline CDR1 is SEHNR and CDR2 FQNEAQ (reference sequence). Between the trimmed V and J ends, which lost 5 bases and 0 bases, there was a span of 18 bases. This CDR3 is 17 amino acids long. The CDR3 coding sequence is TGTGCCAGCAGCAACTCACGCACTCCTACTAGCACAGATACGCAGTATTTT. It yields the protein CASSNSRTPTSTDTQYF.

V gene TRBV29-1 combines with J gene TRBJ2-1; no reliable D call. Per germline, CDR1 SQVTM and CDR2 ANQGSEA. The CDR3 is made up of 16 amino acids. V was pared by 0 bases and J by 3 bases, with 15 bases between. The CDR3 coding sequence is TGCAGCGTTGAAGATCCTGGCAGAGTCTTCTACAATGAGCAGTTCTTC. This gives the protein CSVEDPGRVFYNEQFF.

This chain links TRBV9 with TRBJ2-2, with D possibly matching TRBD2 (6 bases). This CDR3 region has 15 residues. Germline CDR1 is SGDLS and CDR2 is YYNGEE. Trimming took 4 bases from V and 0 from J, leaving 10 bases between them. CDR3 sequence: CASSTSGPNTGELFF. CDR3 nucleotide sequence: TGTGCCAGCAGCACCAGCGGGCCGAACACCGGGGAGCTGTTTTTT.

V and J are TRBV3-1 (or the pseudogene TRBV3-2) and TRBJ2-6; 12 bases fit TRBD1. V dropped 3 bases and J dropped 2; count of bases not matched to a gene: 17. Germline V gene data show CDR1 as LGHDT and CDR2 as YNNKEL (reference sequence). This CDR3 spans 22 amino acids. The CDR3 nucleotides read TGTGCCAGCAGCCAGCAATATCCCGGGACAGGGGGCGCAAAGGCTGGGGCCAACGTCCTGACTTTC. This codes for CASSQQYPGTGGAKAGANVLTF.

The chain couples TRBV29-1 to TRBJ2-7; 9 bases agree with TRBD2. Per the germline V gene, CDR1 is SQVTM and CDR2 is ANQGSEA. CDR3 length equals 15 residues. Losses at the gene ends were 4 bases for V and 1 base for J; bases not matched to a gene: 8. CDR3 sequence: CSVAGLAITSYEQYF. In DNA, the CDR3 is TGCAGCGTTGCCGGACTAGCGATTACTTCCTACGAGCAGTACTTC.

The chain employs TRBV3-1 (or the pseudogene TRBV3-2) and TRBJ2-5; D gene ambiguous. CDR1 is LGHDT and CDR2 is YNNKEL in the germline V gene (reference sequence). Trimming pared 0 bases from V and 1 base from J, leaving 12 bases between. The CDR3 consists of 16 residues. The CDR3 DNA follows: TGTGCCAGCAGCCAAGATAGGAGCCGCGGCCAAGAGACCCAGTACTTC. Amino acid sequence: CASSQDRSRGQETQYF.

This clone was detected once. This chain links TRBV6-2 or TRBV6-3 with TRBJ1-1; the match to TRBD1 covers 9 bases. Per germline, CDR1 MNHEY and CDR2 SVGEGT. The CDR3 spans 15 residues. V lost 4 bases and J lost 4; bases outside the gene matches: 7. The CDR3 DNA reads as TGTGCCAGCAGTTTTCCACAGGGGGCGCGCACTGAAGCTTTCTTT. Translating gives CASSFPQGARTEAFF.

The chain uses TRBV2 and TRBJ2-1, with D possibly matching TRBD2 (6 bases). Germline CDR1 is SNHLY and CDR2 is FYNNEI. The CDR3 spans 13 residues. The V gene lost 6 bases and the J gene lost 6 bases, with 12 bases spanning the gap. CDR3 coding DNA: TGTGCCAGCAGCGGCGGGACTGTCAATGAGCAGTTCTTC. Translating gives CASSGGTVNEQFF. The full variable domain, completed using reference TRBV2 and TRBJ2-1, is EPEVTQTPSHQVTQMGQEVILRCVPISNHLYFYWYRQILGQKVEFLVSFYNNEISEKSEIFDDQFSVERPDGSNFTLKIRSTKLEDSAMYFCASSGGTVNEQFFGPGTRLTVL.

This clone has a single count. This chain connects TRBV27 to TRBJ2-1; D call uncertain. Germline CDR1 reads MNHEY; CDR2 reads SMNVEV (reference sequence). V was pared by 4 bases and J by 9 bases, with 19 bases between. The length of the CDR3 is 15 residues. The CDR3 DNA is TGTGCCAGCAGTTCCTCAACACGCCTTCTCGGTGAGCAGTTCTTC. It encodes CASSSSTRLLGEQFF.

The J gene is TRBJ2-7, the V gene TRBV4-3; D is ambiguous. Per germline, CDR1 LGHNA and CDR2 YSLEER. Trimming left V 0 bases short and J 4 bases short, with 7 bases between. The CDR3 runs 13 residues. CDR3 in amino acids: CASSQDLVYEQYF. The DNA for the CDR3 is TGCGCCAGCAGCCAAGATCTGGTGTACGAGCAGTACTTC.

The J gene is TRBJ2-3, the V gene TRBV7-2; 8 positions agree with TRBD2. The CDR3 is 15 residues long. Germline CDR1 is SGHTA and CDR2 is FQGNSA. V shed 3 bases, J shed 5 bases, and the junction held 7 bases outside the gene matches. CDR3 region: CASSFGSGRGDTQYF. The CDR3 DNA is TGTGCCAGCAGCTTTGGCAGCGGGAGAGGAGATACGCAGTATTTT.

This sequence joins TRBV4-3 and TRBJ2-7; the D is unclear. The CDR3 length is 11 residues. V was trimmed by 4 bases and J by 4 bases, leaving 5 bases between them. Germline V gene lookup returns CDR1 LGHNA and CDR2 YSLEER. DNA of the CDR3: TGCGCCAGCAGCCTTGGATACGAGCAGTACTTC. Translated, it gives CASSLGYEQYF.

This clone is categorized as large. The J gene is TRBJ2-2, the V gene TRBV6-2 or TRBV6-3, with 9 bases that match TRBD1. The CDR3 is 16 residues long. From germline, CDR1 is MNHEY and CDR2 SVGEGT. Germline trimming cut 3 bases from V and 6 bases from J; bases unmatched to any gene: 8. The CDR3 loop reads CASSYSQGAMSGELFF. The CDR3 coding sequence is TGTGCCAGCAGTTATTCACAGGGGGCTATGTCCGGGGAGCTGTTTTTT.

V gene TRBV19 combines with J gene TRBJ1-5; 7 bases align to TRBD1. V lost 5 bases to trimming and J lost 3 bases; unmatched junction nucleotides: 1. The CDR3 is 13 residues long. From germline, CDR1 is LNHDA and CDR2 SQIVND (reference sequence). CDR3 nucleotide sequence: TGTGCCAGTAGTGACAGGGTCAATCAGCCCCAGCATTTT. The encoded protein is CASSDRVNQPQHF.

The chain has TRBV4-2 and TRBJ2-1; D call uncertain. This CDR3 comprises 16 residues. CDR1 and CDR2 (germline): LGHNA, YNFKEQ. V gave up 0 bases and J gave up 6 bases, with 15 bases separating them. CDR3 sequence (DNA): TGTGCCAGCAGCCAAGAGCCGACATTGGTTGGCAATGAGCAGTTCTTC. It yields the protein CASSQEPTLVGNEQFF.

The chain couples TRBV3-1 (or the pseudogene TRBV3-2) to TRBJ2-3; D remains ambiguous. The ends were cut back, 2 bases at V and 1 base at J, with 10 bases in the middle. The germline V gene has CDR1 LGHDT and CDR2 YNNKEL (reference sequence). CDR3 length: 15 amino acids. The CDR3 coding sequence is TGTGCCAGCAGCCAAAGGCGCCTGGGCACAGATACGCAGTATTTT. Its translation is CASSQRRLGTDTQYF.

The V call is TRBV7-9, the J call TRBJ1-3; 7 bases line up with TRBD1. Germline V CDR1 and CDR2: SEHNR, FQNEAQ (reference sequence). The CDR3 totals 18 residues. The ends lost 4 bases at V and 2 bases at J; junction bases unmatched: 14. CDR3 sequence reads: CASSSGGPRKETGNTIYF. The CDR3, as DNA: TGTGCCAGCAGCTCAGGGGGGCCGAGGAAAGAAACTGGAAACACCATATATTTT.

This chain connects TRBV10-1 to TRBJ2-3; 15 bases are a match to TRBD2. The J segment lost 0 bases and the V segment lost 6 bases, leaving 7 bases of the junction unmatched. CDR1 and CDR2 from the germline V gene are WNHNN and SYGVQD (reference sequence). The CDR3 is 18 amino acids. Here the CDR3 reads CASRAGLAGGASTDTQYF. The CDR3 region has the DNA TGCGCCAGCAGGGCGGGACTAGCGGGAGGTGCTAGCACAGATACGCAGTATTTT.

The chain joins TRBV2 to TRBJ2-1; 11 bases map to TRBD2. The germline gives CDR1 SNHLY, CDR2 FYNNEI. The CDR3 has 18 amino acids. V was clipped by 1 base and J by 8 bases; unmatched bases: 13. The CDR3, as DNA: TGTGCCAGCAGTGAAGGACTAGCGGGAACCCACCGGGACGATGAGCAGTTCTTC. It encodes CASSEGLAGTHRDDEQFF. The entire variable domain, with the rest obtained from reference TRBV2 and TRBJ2-1, is as follows: EPEVTQTPSHQVTQMGQEVILRCVPISNHLYFYWYRQILGQKVEFLVSFYNNEISEKSEIFDDQFSVERPDGSNFTLKIRSTKLEDSAMYFCASSEGLAGTHRDDEQFFGPGTRLTVL.